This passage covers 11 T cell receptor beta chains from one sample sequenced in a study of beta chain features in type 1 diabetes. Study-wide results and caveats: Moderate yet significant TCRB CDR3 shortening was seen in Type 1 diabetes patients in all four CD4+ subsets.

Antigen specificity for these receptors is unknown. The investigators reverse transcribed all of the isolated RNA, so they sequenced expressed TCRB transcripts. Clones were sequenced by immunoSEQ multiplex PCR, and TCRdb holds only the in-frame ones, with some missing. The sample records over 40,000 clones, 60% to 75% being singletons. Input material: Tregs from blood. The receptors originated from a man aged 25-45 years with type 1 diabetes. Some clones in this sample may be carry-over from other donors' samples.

CDR3 bases: TGCGCCAGCAGCCAAGATAGAGGACTCCGGGTCCAGCCCCAGCATTTT. It translates to CASSQDRGLRVQPQHF. The chain carries TRBV4-1 and TRBJ1-5; no clear D. The V gene's germline CDR1 is MGHRA and CDR2 YSYEKL. The V and J ends lost 0 bases and 7 bases respectively, with 16 bases between them. The CDR3 covers 16 residues.

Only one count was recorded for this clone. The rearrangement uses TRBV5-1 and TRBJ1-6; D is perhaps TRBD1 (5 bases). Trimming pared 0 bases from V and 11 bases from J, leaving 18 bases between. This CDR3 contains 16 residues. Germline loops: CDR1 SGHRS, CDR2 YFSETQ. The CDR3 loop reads CASSLGWQGRGAPLHF. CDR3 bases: TGCGCCAGCAGCTTGGGTTGGCAGGGCCGGGGGGCACCCCTCCACTTT.

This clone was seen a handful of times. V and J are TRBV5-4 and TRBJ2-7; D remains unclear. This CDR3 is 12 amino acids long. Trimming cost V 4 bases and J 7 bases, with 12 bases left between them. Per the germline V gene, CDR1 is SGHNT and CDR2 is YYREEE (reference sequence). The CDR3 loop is CASSPPAGEQYF. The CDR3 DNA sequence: TGTGCCAGCAGCCCCCCGGCCGGGGAGCAGTACTTC.

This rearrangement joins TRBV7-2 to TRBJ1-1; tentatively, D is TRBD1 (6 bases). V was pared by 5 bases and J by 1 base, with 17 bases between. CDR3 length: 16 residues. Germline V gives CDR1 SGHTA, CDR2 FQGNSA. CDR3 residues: CASSLRLGQPNTEAFF. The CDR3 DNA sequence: TGTGCCAGCAGCCTTCGGTTGGGACAACCGAACACTGAAGCTTTCTTT.

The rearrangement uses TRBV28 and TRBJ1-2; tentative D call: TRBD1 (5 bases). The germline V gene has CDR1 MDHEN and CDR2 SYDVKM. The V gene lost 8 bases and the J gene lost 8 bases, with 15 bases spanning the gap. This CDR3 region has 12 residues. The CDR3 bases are TGTGCCAGCCTACTTGGGGCCGCGGGCTACACCTTC. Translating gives CASLLGAAGYTF.

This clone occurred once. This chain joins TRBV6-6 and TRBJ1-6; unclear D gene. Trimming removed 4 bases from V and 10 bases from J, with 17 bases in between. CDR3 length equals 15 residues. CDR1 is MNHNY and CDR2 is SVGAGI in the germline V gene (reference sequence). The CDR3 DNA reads TGTGCCAGCAGTTCCGCGGGTCTTAGAGAATCACCCCTCCACTTT. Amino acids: CASSSAGLRESPLHF.

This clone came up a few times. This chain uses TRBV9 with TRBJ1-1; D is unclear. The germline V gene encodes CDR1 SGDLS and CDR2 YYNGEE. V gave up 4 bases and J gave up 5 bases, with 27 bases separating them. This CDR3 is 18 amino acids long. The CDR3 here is CASSPYSAGEAALTEAFF. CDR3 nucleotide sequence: TGTGCCAGCAGCCCTTATAGCGCCGGGGAAGCGGCTTTAACTGAAGCTTTCTTT.

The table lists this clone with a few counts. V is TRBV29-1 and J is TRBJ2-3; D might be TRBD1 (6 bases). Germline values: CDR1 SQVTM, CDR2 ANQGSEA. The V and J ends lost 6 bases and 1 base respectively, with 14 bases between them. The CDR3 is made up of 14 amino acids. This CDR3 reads CSVEQGPGTDTQYF. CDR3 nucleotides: TGCAGCGTCGAACAGGGTCCGGGCACAGATACGCAGTATTTT.

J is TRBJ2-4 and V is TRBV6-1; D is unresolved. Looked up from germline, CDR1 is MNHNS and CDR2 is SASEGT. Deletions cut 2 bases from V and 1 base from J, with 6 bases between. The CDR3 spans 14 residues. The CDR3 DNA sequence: TGTGCCAGCAGTGAACCAGGCGCCAAAAACATTCAGTACTTC. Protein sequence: CASSEPGAKNIQYF.

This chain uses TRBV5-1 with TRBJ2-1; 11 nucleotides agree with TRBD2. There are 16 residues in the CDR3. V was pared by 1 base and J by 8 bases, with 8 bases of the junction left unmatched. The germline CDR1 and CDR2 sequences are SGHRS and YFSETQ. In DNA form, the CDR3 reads TGCGCCAGCAGCTTGTTTTCCCCTAGCGGGGGGCATGAGCAGTTCTTC. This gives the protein CASSLFSPSGGHEQFF.

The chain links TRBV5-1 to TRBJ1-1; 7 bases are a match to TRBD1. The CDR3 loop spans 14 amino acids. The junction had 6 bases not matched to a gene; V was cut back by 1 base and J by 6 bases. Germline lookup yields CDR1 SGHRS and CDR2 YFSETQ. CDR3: CASSLRQGGAEAFF. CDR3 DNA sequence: TGCGCCAGCAGCTTGCGGCAGGGGGGCGCTGAAGCTTTCTTT. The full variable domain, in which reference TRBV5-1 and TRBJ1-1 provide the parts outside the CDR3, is KAGVTQTPRYLIKTRGQQVTLSCSPISGHRSVSWYQQTPGQGLQFLFEYFSETQRNKGNFPGRFSGRQFSNSRSEMNVSTLELGDSALYLCASSLRQGGAEAFFGQGTRLTVV.